These T cell receptor beta chains were read from a single sample in a study of blood T cell repertoires in COVID-19. Generated by immunoSEQ multiplex PCR, the TCRdb table keeps only in-frame clones and is missing some. Found here are roughly 250,000 clones, around 90% of them singletons; the top ten hold over 6%. Specimen: PBMCs or T cells enriched from blood (not recorded which). The source is a woman aged 25 to 45 with acute COVID-19. The conserved cysteine and the conserved F or W are not part of the CDR3 here. Each record gives: J gene, V gene, CDR3 protein.

TRBJ2-1	TRBV5-5	ASSVGQGTYNEQF
TRBJ2-7	TRBV10-3	AISALQGKNSYEQY
TRBJ2-7	TRBV9	ASSSGSYEQY
TRBJ2-7	TRBV20-1	SASGLGGMGEQY
TRBJ1-4	TRBV6-4	ASSDSESTNEKLF
TRBJ2-7	TRBV27	ASSLGDRAGEQY
TRBJ2-1	TRBV9	ASSVAGVNEQF
TRBJ2-7	TRBV30	AWGGRGSSYEQY
TRBJ1-6	TRBV18	ASSPSRDRGPY
TRBJ2-3	TRBV6-1	ASSEVGGRTDTQY
TRBJ2-7	TRBV24-1	ATSDSYEQY
TRBJ1-2	TRBV2	ASCPDRGNGYGYT
TRBJ2-3	TRBV5-4	ASSLVQGTDTQY
TRBJ1-2	TRBV3-1/TRBV3-2	ASSQGWGVEYGYT